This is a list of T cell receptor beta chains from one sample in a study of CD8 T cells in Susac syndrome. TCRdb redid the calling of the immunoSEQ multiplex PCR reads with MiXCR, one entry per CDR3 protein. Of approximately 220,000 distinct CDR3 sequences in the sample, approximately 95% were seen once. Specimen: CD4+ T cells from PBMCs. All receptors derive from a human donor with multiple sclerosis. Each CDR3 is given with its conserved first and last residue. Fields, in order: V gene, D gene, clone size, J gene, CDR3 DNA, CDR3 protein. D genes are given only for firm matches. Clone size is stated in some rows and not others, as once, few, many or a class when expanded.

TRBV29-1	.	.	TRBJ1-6	TGCAGCGTTGCGAACGGAGGGAATTCACCCCTCCACTTT	CSVANGGNSPLHF
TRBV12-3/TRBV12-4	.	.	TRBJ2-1	TGTGCCAGCAGTTTAGCGCGGTTAAATGAGCAGTTCTTC	CASSLARLNEQFF
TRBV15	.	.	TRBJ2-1	TGTGCCACCAGCAGATGGTCGTATGAGCAGTTCTTC	CATSRWSYEQFF
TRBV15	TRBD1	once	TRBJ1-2	TGTGCCACCAGCAGAGATCGGACAGGCTATGGCTACACCTTC	CATSRDRTGYGYTF
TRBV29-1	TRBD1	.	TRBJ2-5	TGCAGCGCGGGGTTAGGGACAGGGGCGCTCCAAGAGACCCAGTACTTC	CSAGLGTGALQETQYF
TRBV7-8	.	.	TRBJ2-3	TGTGCCAGCAGCGGACGGGGATTGAGGGATACGCAGTATTTT	CASSGRGLRDTQYF
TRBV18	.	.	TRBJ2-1	TGTGCCAGCTCACCACCTAACTACAATGAGCAGTTCTTC	CASSPPNYNEQFF
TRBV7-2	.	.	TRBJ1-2	TGTGCCAGCAGCCTAGATGGGGGCTCGTATGGCTACACCTTC	CASSLDGGSYGYTF
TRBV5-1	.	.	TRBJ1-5	TGCGCCAGCAGCTTGGCCGGGGGTGAGGGCCAGCCCCAGCATTTT	CASSLAGGEGQPQHF
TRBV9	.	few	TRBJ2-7	TGTGCCAGCAGCCTCCAGGGGGGAGAGCAGTACTTC	CASSLQGGEQYF
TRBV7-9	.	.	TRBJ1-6	TGTGCCAGCAGTGTACAGGCCCAAGGGGGGGATCTCCACTTT	CASSVQAQGGDLHF
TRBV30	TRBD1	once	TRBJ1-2	TGTGCCTGGAACCGCATCCCGGGACAGGGGCTAACCCACTATGGCTACACCTTC	CAWNRIPGQGLTHYGYTF
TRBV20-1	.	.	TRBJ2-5	TGCAGTGCTACCGAAAGAACGGGGGAAGAGACCCAGTACTTC	CSATERTGEETQYF
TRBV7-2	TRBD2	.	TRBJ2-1	TGTGCCAGCACCGGGGGGAGTTACTACAATGAGCAGTTCTTC	CASTGGSYYNEQFF
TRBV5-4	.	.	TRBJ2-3	TGTGCCAGCAGCTTAGGTGCGGCGACTAGCACAGATACGCAGTATTTT	CASSLGAATSTDTQYF
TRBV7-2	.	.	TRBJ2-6	TGTGCCACCGGGCTGTCTGGGGCCAACGTCCTGACTTTC	CATGLSGANVLTF
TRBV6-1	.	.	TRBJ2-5	TGTGCCAGCAGGGAAGACACATTCCTCCGTCAAGAGACCCAGTACTTC	CASREDTFLRQETQYF
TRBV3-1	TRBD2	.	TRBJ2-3	TGTGCCAGCAGCCAAGCGGGACTACGGGATACGCAGTATTTT	CASSQAGLRDTQYF
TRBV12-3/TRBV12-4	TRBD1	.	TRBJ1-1	TGTGCCAGCGTTCAGACAGGGTACACTGAAGCTTTCTTT	CASVQTGYTEAFF
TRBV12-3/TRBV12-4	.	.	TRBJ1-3	TGTGCCAGCAGTCCTCAGGCCCGTCCTGGAAACACCATATATTTT	CASSPQARPGNTIYF
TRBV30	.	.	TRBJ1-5	TGTGCCTGGAGGGGCCGGTTGACCGATCAGCCCCAGCATTTT	CAWRGRLTDQPQHF
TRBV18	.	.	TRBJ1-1	TGTGCCAGCTCACCGGGGCAGGGGAGAACTGAAGCTTTCTTT	CASSPGQGRTEAFF
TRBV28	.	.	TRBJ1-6	TGTGCCAGCAGTTCTAGGACACCTCCGGGTAATTCACCCCTCCACTTT	CASSSRTPPGNSPLHF
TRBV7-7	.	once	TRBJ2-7	TGTGCTAGCAGCTTAGCCGACATGGGGGAGCAGTACTTC	CASSLADMGEQYF
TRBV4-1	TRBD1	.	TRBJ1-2	TGCGCCAGCAGCCCGGGGACAGGGTTCTATGGCTACACCTTC	CASSPGTGFYGYTF
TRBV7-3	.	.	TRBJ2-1	TGTGCCAGCAGCTTCCAGCCTAGCTCTAATGAGCAGTTCTTC	CASSFQPSSNEQFF
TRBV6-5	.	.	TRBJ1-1	TGTGCCAGCAGGCGAGGGGTGGCAATGAACACTGAAGCTTTCTTT	CASRRGVAMNTEAFF
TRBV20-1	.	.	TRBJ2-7	TGCAGTGCTAGAGAATGGAGACAGCCGGTCTACGAGCAGTACTTC	CSAREWRQPVYEQYF
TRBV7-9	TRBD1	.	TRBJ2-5	TGTGCCAGCAGCAAGGCCACAGGGGCGGCGGAGACCCAGTACTTC	CASSKATGAAETQYF
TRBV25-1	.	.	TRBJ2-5	TGTGCCAGCAGTTCTATGGCGTGGGGAGAGGGGAAAGAGACCCAGTACTTC	CASSSMAWGEGKETQYF
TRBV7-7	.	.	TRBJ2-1	TGTGCTAGCAGCTTAGGAGTGGCCGCACTGGGCTACAATGAGCAGTTCTTC	CASSLGVAALGYNEQFF
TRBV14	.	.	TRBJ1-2	TGTGCCAGCAGCCAAGTAATCGCACTCGATGGCTACACCTTC	CASSQVIALDGYTF
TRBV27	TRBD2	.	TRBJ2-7	TGTGCCAGCAGTTTCACTAGCGGGGGGCCTGGGTTGTACGAGCAGTACTTC	CASSFTSGGPGLYEQYF
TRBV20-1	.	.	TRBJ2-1	TGCAGTGCTAGAGATTACGGGACTCGAAGGCGTGAGCAGTTCTTC	CSARDYGTRRREQFF
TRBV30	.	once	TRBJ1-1	TGTGCCTGGAGTTCCAAGGGGACCAAGAACACTGAAGCTTTCTTT	CAWSSKGTKNTEAFF
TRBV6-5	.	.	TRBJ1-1	TGTGCCAGCAGTTACGGGGGCCTTGAAGCTTTCTTT	CASSYGGLEAFF